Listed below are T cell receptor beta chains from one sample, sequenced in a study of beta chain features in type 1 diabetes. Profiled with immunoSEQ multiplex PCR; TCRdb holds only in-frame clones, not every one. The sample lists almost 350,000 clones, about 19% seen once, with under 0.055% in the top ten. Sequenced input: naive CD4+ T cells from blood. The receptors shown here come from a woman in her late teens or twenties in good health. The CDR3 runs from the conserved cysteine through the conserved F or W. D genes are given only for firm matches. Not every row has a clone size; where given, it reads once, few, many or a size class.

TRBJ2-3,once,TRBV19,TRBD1,TGTGCCAGTAGCCTCGGACAGGGGATAGATACGCAGTATTTT,CASSLGQGIDTQYF
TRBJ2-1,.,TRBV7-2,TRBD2,TGTGCCAGCAGCTCCGGGACTAGCCAAAATGAGCAGTTCTTC,CASSSGTSQNEQFF
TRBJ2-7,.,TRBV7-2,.,TGTGCCAGCAGCTTAGTAGCCCGCTACGAGCAGTACTTC,CASSLVARYEQYF
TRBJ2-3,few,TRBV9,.,TGTGCCAGCAGCGAACAGGTCACAGATACGCAGTATTTT,CASSEQVTDTQYF
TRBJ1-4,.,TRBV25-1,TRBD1,TGTGCCAGCAGTGATCCGCCCGGGACAGGGGATGAAAAACTGTTTTTT,CASSDPPGTGDEKLFF
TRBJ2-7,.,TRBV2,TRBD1,TGTGCCAGCATGTCCGGGACAGGGTCCTACGAGCAGTACTTC,CASMSGTGSYEQYF
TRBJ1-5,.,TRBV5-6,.,TGTGCCAGCAGCTTGGCAGGAAATTATCAGCCCCAGCATTTT,CASSLAGNYQPQHF
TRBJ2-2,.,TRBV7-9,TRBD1,TGTGCCAGCAGACTACAGGGGGCACTAGCCGGGGAGCTGTTTTTT,CASRLQGALAGELFF
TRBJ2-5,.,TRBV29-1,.,TGCAGCGTTGGCCAGTACCAAGAGACCCAGTACTTC,CSVGQYQETQYF
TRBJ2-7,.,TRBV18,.,TGTGCCAGCTCACCCGCAGCGAACTACGAGCAGTACTTC,CASSPAANYEQYF
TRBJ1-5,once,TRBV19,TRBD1,TGTGCCAGTAACAGGGGCTTCAATCAGCCCCAGCATTTT,CASNRGFNQPQHF
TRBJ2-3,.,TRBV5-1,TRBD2,TGCGCCAGCTACCGGGGGGGGGCCACAGATACGCAGTATTTT,CASYRGGATDTQYF
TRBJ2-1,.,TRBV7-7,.,TGTGCTAGCAGCTTAGTGGACCAGGGCCATGAGCAGTTCTTC,CASSLVDQGHEQFF
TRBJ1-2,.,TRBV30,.,TGTGCCTGGAGTGTTCAGGGCGGTGGCTACACCTTC,CAWSVQGGGYTF
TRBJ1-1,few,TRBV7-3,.,TGTGCCAGCAGCCCTCAGGCGGGGACTGAAGCTTTCTTT,CASSPQAGTEAFF
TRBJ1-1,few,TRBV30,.,TGTGCCTGGAGAACAGAGATGAGCACTGAAGCTTTCTTT,CAWRTEMSTEAFF
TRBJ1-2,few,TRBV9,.,TGTGCCAGCAGCGTAGCAGGGCAGGGTCATGGCTACACCTTC,CASSVAGQGHGYTF
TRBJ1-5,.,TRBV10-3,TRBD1,TGTGCCATCAGTGACCCAGACAGGGGGGATCAGCCCCAGCATTTT,CAISDPDRGDQPQHF
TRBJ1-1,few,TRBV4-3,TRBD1,TGCGCCAGCAGCCCCGCGGGACAGCCGAACACTGAAGCTTTCTTT,CASSPAGQPNTEAFF
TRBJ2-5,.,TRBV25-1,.,TGTGCCAGCACCGGGACTTCGTACCAAGAGACCCAGTACTTC,CASTGTSYQETQYF
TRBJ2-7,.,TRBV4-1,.,TGCGCCAGCAGCCAAGGCAGGTCCGGTACCCCCTACGAGCAGTACTTC,CASSQGRSGTPYEQYF
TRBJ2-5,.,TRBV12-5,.,TGTGCTAGTGGTTTCTCGGAGACCCAGTACTTC,CASGFSETQYF
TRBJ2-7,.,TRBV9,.,TGTGCCAGCAGCGTAGAGGCAGGGTCCTACGAGCAGTACTTC,CASSVEAGSYEQYF
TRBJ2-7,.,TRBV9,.,TGTGCCAGCAGCCCCACCCCCCACCTCAGGGACGAGCAGTACTTC,CASSPTPHLRDEQYF